One sample yielded the 14 T cell receptor beta chains listed below, sequenced in a study of cytomegalovirus exposure and HLA in healthy donors. The PCR employed 60 Vbeta primers together with 13 Jbeta primers. The assay was immunoSEQ multiplex PCR, and TCRdb's table has in-frame clones only and misses some. The data contain some 180,000 clones, 87% of them singletons. Source material: PBMCs. The receptors derive from a boy aged 2 to 10 in good health and CMV-seronegative.

The chain uses TRBV6-6 and TRBJ2-7, with 7 bases that match TRBD1. Per the germline V gene, CDR1 is MNHNY and CDR2 is SVGAGI (reference sequence). This CDR3 comprises 14 residues. With V trimmed by 7 bases and J by 2 bases, 8 bases remained unmatched. DNA of the CDR3: TGTGCCAGCACCGACCGGCAGGGGGCCTACGAGCAGTACTTC. Protein product: CASTDRQGAYEQYF.

To note about this clone: Other DNA sequences in this sample translate to the same CDR3. CDR3 nucleotide sequence: TGTGCCAGCAGTGACGGGAGCGGCACAGATACGCAGTATTTT. This encodes CASSDGSGTDTQYF. The chain links TRBV6-4 to TRBJ2-3; tentatively, D is TRBD2 (5 bases). This CDR3 comprises 14 residues. The V and J ends lost 2 bases and 1 base respectively, with 7 bases between them. Germline V CDR1 and CDR2: MRHNA, SNTAGT.

In its sample, this clone was seen once. V usage is TRBV19 and J usage is TRBJ2-7, with 9 bases that match TRBD1. This CDR3 region has 15 residues. V was pared by 6 bases and J by 2 bases, with 8 bases of the junction left unmatched. Germline V gives CDR1 LNHDA, CDR2 SQIVND (reference sequence). The CDR3 protein is CASSEKQGAAYEQYF. CDR3 DNA: TGTGCCAGTAGCGAAAAACAGGGGGCTGCCTACGAGCAGTACTTC.

The V and J genes are TRBV5-1 and TRBJ1-5; 9 positions match TRBD1. This CDR3 contains 17 residues. V gave up 4 bases and J gave up 2 bases; unmatched junction bases: 10. Germline CDR1 is SGHRS and CDR2 is YFSETQ. The CDR3 bases are TGCGCCAGCAGCCCGGACCGGACAGGGGTCGGCAATCAGCCCCAGCATTTT. It codes for CASSPDRTGVGNQPQHF.

The chain combines TRBV7-2 with TRBJ2-5; the D gene is possibly TRBD1 (6 bases). Per the germline V gene, CDR1 is SGHTA and CDR2 is FQGNSA. The CDR3 covers 17 residues. Trimming removed 5 bases at V and 2 bases at J, with 21 bases between. CDR3 sequence (DNA): TGTGCCAGCAGCCCCGCGGTGCTGGACAGAGGACAAGAGACCCAGTACTTC. This translates into CASSPAVLDRGQETQYF.

The chain links TRBV30 to TRBJ1-3; the D gene is possibly TRBD1 (6 bases). Germline-derived CDR1 and CDR2 are GTSNPN and SVGIG (reference sequence). CDR3 length: 16 amino acids. V lost 2 bases and J lost 0, with 14 bases in between. CDR3 coding DNA: TGTGCCTGGAGTATTGGGGGCATACGCTCTGGAAACACCATATATTTT. Its translation is CAWSIGGIRSGNTIYF.

The genes are TRBV2 and TRBJ2-5; no clear D. Gene TRBJ2-7 matches the end of the DNA better, so the J call may be wrong. The CDR3 contains 13 residues. Germline CDR1 and CDR2: SNHLY and FYNNEI. The CDR3 DNA reads TGTGCCAGCAGTGCCACCAACGGGTACGAGCAGTACTTC. As protein: CASSATNGYEQYF.

This chain links TRBV6-5 with TRBJ1-2; 9 bases fit TRBD1. This CDR3 contains 15 residues. Germline loops: CDR1 MNHEY, CDR2 SVGAGI. J gave up 4 bases and V 6 bases, and 9 bases lay outside the gene matches. The CDR3 DNA reads as TGTGCCAGCAGCCCGCCGGGACAGGGTTTCTATGGCTACACCTTC. Its translation: CASSPPGQGFYGYTF.

This clone was observed a handful of times. Other nucleotide sequences in the sample specify the same CDR3. The V gene is TRBV28, the J gene TRBJ1-1; perhaps TRBD1 as D (5 bases). Germline CDR1 is MDHEN and CDR2 is SYDVKM. The CDR3 sequence is 13 residues long. Trimming removed 2 bases at V and 4 bases at J, with 8 bases between. CDR3 nucleotide sequence: TGTGCCAGCAGTTTACCGGGGGGCACTGAAGCTTTCTTT. Its translation is CASSLPGGTEAFF.

The chain employs TRBV27 and TRBJ2-7; 11 bases agree with TRBD1. CDR3 length: 16 residues. The V segment lost 4 bases and the J segment 5 bases; nucleotides outside the gene matches: 10. From germline, CDR1 is MNHEY and CDR2 SMNVEV (reference sequence). As DNA, the CDR3 is TGTGCCAGCAGTTCCCGGACAGGGGGCTTCAGAGACGAGCAGTACTTC. Translating gives CASSSRTGGFRDEQYF.

V and J are TRBV28 and TRBJ2-1; 9 bases are shared with TRBD2. Germline assignment: CDR1 MDHEN and CDR2 SYDVKM. The CDR3 contains 15 residues. V gave up 7 bases and J gave up 5 bases; unmatched junction bases: 9. The CDR3 region has the DNA TGTGCCAGCACCCTGGGGCTAGCGGGACACAATGAGCAGTTCTTC. This translates into CASTLGLAGHNEQFF.

This clone has only a few counts. The chain's CDR3 is CASTLSGAFSPLHF. For the CDR3, the DNA is TGTGCCAGCACCCTGAGTGGGGCTTTTTCACCCCTCCACTTT. The chain uses TRBV6-1 and TRBJ1-6; TRBD1 is a possible D gene (5 bases). The V end was cut by 7 bases, the J end by 9 bases, with 16 bases between. CDR3 length equals 14 residues. Germline CDR1 reads MNHNS; CDR2 reads SASEGT.

The chain recombines TRBV27 with TRBJ1-1; no clear D. Trimming shortened V by 2 bases and J by 2 bases, and 9 bases separated the two germline ends. This CDR3 spans 14 amino acids. In germline, CDR1 is MNHEY, CDR2 SMNVEV (reference sequence). CDR3 region: CASSLRGRNTEAFF. CDR3 nucleotides: TGTGCCAGCAGTTTAAGAGGGCGTAACACTGAAGCTTTCTTT.

V and J are TRBV9 and TRBJ1-2, with D uncertain. The CDR3 runs to 15 residues. Germline V gene data show CDR1 as SGDLS and CDR2 as YYNGEE. V dropped 0 bases and J dropped 2 bases, with 11 bases sitting between them. CDR3 protein: CASSVEGRENYGYTF. CDR3 DNA: TGTGCCAGCAGCGTAGAGGGTAGGGAGAACTATGGCTACACCTTC.